This T cell receptor beta chain is from a study of regulatory T cells in long-lasting Graves disease. Trimming stripped 7 bases from V and 5 bases from J, with 8 bases between. The CDR3 contains 11 residues. CDR1 and CDR2 (germline): ENHRY, SYGVKD. Relying on iRepertoire HTBI primers and Arm-PCR of CDR3 regions, the team built TCR beta libraries. TCRdb fed the multiplex PCR reads into MiXCR, producing one record per CDR3 protein. The table lists over 650,000 distinct CDR3 sequences, 30% of them singletons, with around 42% in the top ten. Time point reported: persistent/refractory GD, antithyroid drugs over 5 years with positive TRAb. PBMC-derived RNA was used for the TCR library. Enrollment of patients was through an endocrinology department in Xi'an, China. Notes on this clonotype: Its target is not known.

Findings and limits, study-wide: TCR diversity was lower in persistent than newly diagnosed Graves' disease. Clonotypes that were public and shared totalled roughly 3,000 in persistent patients versus approximately 970 in new patients.

The specimen was peripheral blood mononuclear cells (PBMCs), collected when the disease was refractory, from a patient treated with antithyroid drugs. This sequence joins TRBV10-3 and TRBJ2-5; D gene uncertain. The TCR originated in a female donor with Graves disease. CDR3 residues: CAINTGETQYF. The CDR3 bases are TGTGCCATCAACACCGGCGAGACCCAGTACTTC.